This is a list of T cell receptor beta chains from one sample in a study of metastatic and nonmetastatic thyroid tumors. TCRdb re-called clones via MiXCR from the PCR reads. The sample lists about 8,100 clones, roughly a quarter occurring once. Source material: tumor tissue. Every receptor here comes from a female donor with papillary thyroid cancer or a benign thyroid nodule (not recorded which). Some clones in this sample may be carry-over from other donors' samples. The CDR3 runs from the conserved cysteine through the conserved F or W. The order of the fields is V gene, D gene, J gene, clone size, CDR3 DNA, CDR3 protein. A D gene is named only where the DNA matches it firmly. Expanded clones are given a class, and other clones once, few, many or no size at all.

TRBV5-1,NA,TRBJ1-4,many,TGCGCCAGCAGTCCGAACGGGGGCCGACGGGAAAAACTGTTTTTT,CASSPNGGRREKLFF
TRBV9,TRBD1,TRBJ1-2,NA,TGTGCTAGCAGCGACCAGACAGGGGGTGATGGCTACACCTTC,CASSDQTGGDGYTF
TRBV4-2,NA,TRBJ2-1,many,TGTGCCAGCAGCCAAGTTCTTGTAGGGGGTGAGCAGTTCTTC,CASSQVLVGGEQFF
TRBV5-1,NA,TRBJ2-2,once,TGCGCCAGCAGTCTCAATCCACAGGGTTTGAACACCGGGGAGCTGTTTTTT,CASSLNPQGLNTGELFF
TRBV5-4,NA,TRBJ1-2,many,TGTGCCAGCAGCCCGGTAGCGGACTATGGCTACACCTTC,CASSPVADYGYTF
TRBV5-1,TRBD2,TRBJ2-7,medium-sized,TGCGCCAGCAGCGCTTTAGCGGGGGGCCCGAGTGAGCAGTACTTC,CASSALAGGPSEQYF
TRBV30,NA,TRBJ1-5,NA,TGTGCCTGGAGTCCTAATGGGGATCAGCCCCAGCATTTT,CAWSPNGDQPQHF
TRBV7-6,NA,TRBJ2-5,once,TGTGCCAGCAGCTTGTACATCTACCCGGGGGAGACACAGTACTTC,CASSLYIYPGETQYF
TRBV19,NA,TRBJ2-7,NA,TGTGCCAGTAGTATATATCATTACGTACGGGGAGGAGAGCAGTACTTC,CASSIYHYVRGGEQYF
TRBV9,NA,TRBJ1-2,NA,TGTGCCAGCAGCGTCGACCTTAACTCCTATGGCTACACCTTC,CASSVDLNSYGYTF
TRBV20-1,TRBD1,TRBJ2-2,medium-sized,TGCAGTGCTACCAGACAGGGGAGTAACACCGGGGAGCTGTTTTTT,CSATRQGSNTGELFF
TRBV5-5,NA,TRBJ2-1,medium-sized,TGTGCCAGCAGCTTGGGGGGAATTGGGTTAAGAGACAATGAGCAGTTCTTC,CASSLGGIGLRDNEQFF
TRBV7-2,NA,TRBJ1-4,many,TGTGCCAGCAGCTTAACAAGGGATAATGAAAAACTGTTTTTT,CASSLTRDNEKLFF
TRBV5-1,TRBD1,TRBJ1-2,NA,TGCGCCAGCAGCTCCGGACAGGGGGAAGATGGTGGCTACACCTTC,CASSSGQGEDGGYTF
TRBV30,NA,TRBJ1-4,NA,TGTGCCTGGAGTAGGGAAGGGGCCAGGGAAAATCTGTTTTTT,CAWSREGARENLFF
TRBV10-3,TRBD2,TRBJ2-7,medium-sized,TGTGCCATCGGACTAGCCCCCTACGAGCAGTACTTC,CAIGLAPYEQYF
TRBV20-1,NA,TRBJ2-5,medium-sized,TGCAGTGCTATGGGCCCACTAGGGAAGACCCAGTACTTC,CSAMGPLGKTQYF
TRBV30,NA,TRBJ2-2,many,TGTGCCTGGAGTCGGGCAGGGGCTGGGGGCGGGGAGCTGTTTTTT,CAWSRAGAGGGELFF
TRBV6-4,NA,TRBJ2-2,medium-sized,TGTGCCAGCAGTGACTCTTTGGACACCGGGGAGCTGTTTTTT,CASSDSLDTGELFF
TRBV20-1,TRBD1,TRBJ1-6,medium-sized,TGCAGTGCTAGAGTTGAGACAGGGGGCAGTAATTCACCCCTCCACTTT,CSARVETGGSNSPLHF
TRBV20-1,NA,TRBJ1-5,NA,TGCAGTGCTAGCGTCCCAGGGGTAATTAGCAATCAGCCCCAGCATTTT,CSASVPGVISNQPQHF
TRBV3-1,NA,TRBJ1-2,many,TGTGCCAGCAGCCAAGGCGTTGGAAGGGCAAATGGCTACACCTTC,CASSQGVGRANGYTF
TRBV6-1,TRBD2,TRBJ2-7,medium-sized,TGTGCCACCGTTGCCGGGACTAGCCGATCCTACGAGCAGTACTTC,CATVAGTSRSYEQYF
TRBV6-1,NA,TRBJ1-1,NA,TGTGCCAGCGGAGCCCGACGGGGGTCTTTGAGGACTGAAGCTTTCTTT,CASGARRGSLRTEAFF
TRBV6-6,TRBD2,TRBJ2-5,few,TGTGCCAGCATTTACTACAGGACTAGCCCGACCCAGTACTTC,CASIYYRTSPTQYF
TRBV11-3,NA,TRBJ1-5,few,TGTGCCAGCAGCTTAGGCGGGGGTGTGCGGGGGAACAATCAGCCCCAGCATTTT,CASSLGGGVRGNNQPQHF
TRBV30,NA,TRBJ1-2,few,TGTGCCTGGAGCCTCCGAGGGCCGGGACGGGGGGCTGGCTACACCTTC,CAWSLRGPGRGAGYTF
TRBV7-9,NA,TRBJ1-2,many,TGTGCCAGCGGCTCGTCAGGAGTTAACTATGGCTACACCTTC,CASGSSGVNYGYTF
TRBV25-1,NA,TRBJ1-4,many,TGTGCCAGCAGAGCTACAGGATCAACTAATGAAAAACTGTTTTTT,CASRATGSTNEKLFF
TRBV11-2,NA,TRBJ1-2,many,TGTGCCAGCAGCTTAGATTTAAAAGGTGGCTACACCTTC,CASSLDLKGGYTF
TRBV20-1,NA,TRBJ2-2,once,TGCTGTGCTAGAGATTCTAACAACACCGGGGAGCTGTTTTTT,CCARDSNNTGELFF
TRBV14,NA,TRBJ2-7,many,TGTGCCAGCAGCTCTTGGGCGGACTACGAGCAGTACTTC,CASSSWADYEQYF
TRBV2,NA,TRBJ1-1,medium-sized,TGTGCCAGCAGTGGGACTACAGCGAACACTGAAGCTTTCTTT,CASSGTTANTEAFF
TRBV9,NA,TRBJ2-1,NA,TGTGCCAGCAGCCCCCCCCGCAGCGTGAGCTACAATGAGCAGTTCTTC,CASSPPRSVSYNEQFF
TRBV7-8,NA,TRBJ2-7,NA,TGTGCCAGCAGCTCCGGGGGTAGGGAGCAGTACTTC,CASSSGGREQYF
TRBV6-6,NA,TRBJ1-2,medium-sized,TGTGCCAGCAGTTACTCGGGTGGGGCTACAGGGAGCGGCTACACCTTC,CASSYSGGATGSGYTF
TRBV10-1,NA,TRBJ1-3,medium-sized,TGCGCCAGCAGTGAGTCTGGAATAGCTGGAAACACCATATATTTT,CASSESGIAGNTIYF